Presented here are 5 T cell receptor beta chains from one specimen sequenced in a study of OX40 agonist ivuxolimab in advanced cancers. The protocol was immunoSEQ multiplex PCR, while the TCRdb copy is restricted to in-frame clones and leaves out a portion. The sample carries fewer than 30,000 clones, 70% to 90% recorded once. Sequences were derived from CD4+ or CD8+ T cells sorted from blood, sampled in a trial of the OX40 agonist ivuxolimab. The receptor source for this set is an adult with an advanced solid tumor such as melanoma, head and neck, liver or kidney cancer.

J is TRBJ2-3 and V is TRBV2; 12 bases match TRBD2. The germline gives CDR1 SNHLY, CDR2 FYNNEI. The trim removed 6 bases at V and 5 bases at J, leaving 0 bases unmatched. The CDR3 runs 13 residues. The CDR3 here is CASRGLAGDTQYF. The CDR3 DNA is TGTGCCAGCAGGGGACTAGCGGGAGATACGCAGTATTTT.

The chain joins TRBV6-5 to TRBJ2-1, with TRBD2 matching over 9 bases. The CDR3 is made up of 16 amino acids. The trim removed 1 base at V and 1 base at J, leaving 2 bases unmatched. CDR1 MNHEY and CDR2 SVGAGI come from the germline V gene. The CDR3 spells CASSYYSGSSYNEQFF. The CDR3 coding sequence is TGTGCCAGCAGTTACTATAGCGGGAGTTCCTACAATGAGCAGTTCTTC.

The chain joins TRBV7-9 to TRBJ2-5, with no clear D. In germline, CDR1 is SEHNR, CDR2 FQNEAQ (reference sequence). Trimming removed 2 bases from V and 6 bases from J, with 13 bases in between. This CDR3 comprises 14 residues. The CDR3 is CASSLLEAAKTQYF. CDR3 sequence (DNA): TGTGCCAGCAGCTTACTAGAGGCAGCTAAGACCCAGTACTTC.

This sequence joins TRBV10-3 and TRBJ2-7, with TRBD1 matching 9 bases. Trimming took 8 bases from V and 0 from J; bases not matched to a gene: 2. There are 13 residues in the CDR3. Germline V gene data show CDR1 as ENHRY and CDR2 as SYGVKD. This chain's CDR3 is CAIGTGISYEQYF. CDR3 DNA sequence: TGTGCCATCGGGACAGGGATCTCCTACGAGCAGTACTTC.

The CDR3 loop reads CASNYDSGNTEAFF. For the CDR3, the DNA is TGTGCCAGCAATTACGACAGCGGAAACACTGAAGCTTTCTTT. The V and J genes are TRBV19 and TRBJ1-1; D is possibly TRBD1 (5 bases). V shed 9 bases and J shed 2 bases, with 16 bases lying between them. Germline assignment: CDR1 LNHDA and CDR2 SQIVND (reference sequence). The CDR3 is 14 amino acids.